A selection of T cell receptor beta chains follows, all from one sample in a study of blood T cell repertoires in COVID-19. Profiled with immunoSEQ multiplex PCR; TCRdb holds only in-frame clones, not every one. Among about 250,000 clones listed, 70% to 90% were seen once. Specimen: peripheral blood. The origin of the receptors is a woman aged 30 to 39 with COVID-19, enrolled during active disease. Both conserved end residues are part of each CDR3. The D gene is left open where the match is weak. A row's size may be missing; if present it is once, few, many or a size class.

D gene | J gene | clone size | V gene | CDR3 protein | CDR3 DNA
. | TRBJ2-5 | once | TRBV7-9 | CASSSTGFQETQYF | TGTGCCAGCAGCTCCACAGGGTTCCAAGAGACCCAGTACTTC
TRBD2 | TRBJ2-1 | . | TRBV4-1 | CASSQGRTSGRDEQFF | TGCGCCAGCAGCCAAGGACGGACTAGCGGGAGGGATGAGCAGTTCTTC
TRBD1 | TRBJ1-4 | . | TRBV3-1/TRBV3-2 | CASSPTYQQGRLGEKLFF | TGTGCCAGCAGCCCCACATACCAACAGGGGCGCCTGGGGGAAAAACTGTTTTTT
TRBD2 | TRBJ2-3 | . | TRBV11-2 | CASSPRGGPGDTQYF | TGTGCCAGCAGCCCACGGGGGGGCCCGGGAGATACGCAGTATTTT
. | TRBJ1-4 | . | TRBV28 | CASTQQTGLANEKLFF | TGTGCCAGCACCCAACAAACGGGGTTGGCTAATGAAAAACTGTTTTTT
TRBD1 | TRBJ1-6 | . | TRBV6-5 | CASSLEGAGSPLHF | TGTGCCAGCAGCTTGGAGGGGGCCGGCTCACCCCTCCACTTT
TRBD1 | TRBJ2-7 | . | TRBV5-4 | CASSKHSRGRVPYEQYF | TGTGCCAGCAGCAAACATTCCAGGGGGCGAGTCCCCTACGAGCAGTACTTC
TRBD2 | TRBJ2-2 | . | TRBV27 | CASSSPRTSGRSGELFF | TGTGCCAGCAGTTCCCCCCGGACTAGCGGGAGGTCGGGGGAGCTGTTTTTT
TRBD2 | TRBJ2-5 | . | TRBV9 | CASSATNGGETQYF | TGTGCCAGCAGCGCCACTAACGGGGGGGAGACCCAGTACTTC
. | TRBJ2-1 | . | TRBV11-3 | CASSLDYGREIPEQFF | TGTGCCAGCAGCTTAGATTATGGACGGGAGATCCCTGAGCAGTTCTTC
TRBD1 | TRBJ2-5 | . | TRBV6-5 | CASSYPRGRGETQYF | TGTGCCAGCAGTTATCCCAGGGGGCGCGGGGAGACCCAGTACTTC